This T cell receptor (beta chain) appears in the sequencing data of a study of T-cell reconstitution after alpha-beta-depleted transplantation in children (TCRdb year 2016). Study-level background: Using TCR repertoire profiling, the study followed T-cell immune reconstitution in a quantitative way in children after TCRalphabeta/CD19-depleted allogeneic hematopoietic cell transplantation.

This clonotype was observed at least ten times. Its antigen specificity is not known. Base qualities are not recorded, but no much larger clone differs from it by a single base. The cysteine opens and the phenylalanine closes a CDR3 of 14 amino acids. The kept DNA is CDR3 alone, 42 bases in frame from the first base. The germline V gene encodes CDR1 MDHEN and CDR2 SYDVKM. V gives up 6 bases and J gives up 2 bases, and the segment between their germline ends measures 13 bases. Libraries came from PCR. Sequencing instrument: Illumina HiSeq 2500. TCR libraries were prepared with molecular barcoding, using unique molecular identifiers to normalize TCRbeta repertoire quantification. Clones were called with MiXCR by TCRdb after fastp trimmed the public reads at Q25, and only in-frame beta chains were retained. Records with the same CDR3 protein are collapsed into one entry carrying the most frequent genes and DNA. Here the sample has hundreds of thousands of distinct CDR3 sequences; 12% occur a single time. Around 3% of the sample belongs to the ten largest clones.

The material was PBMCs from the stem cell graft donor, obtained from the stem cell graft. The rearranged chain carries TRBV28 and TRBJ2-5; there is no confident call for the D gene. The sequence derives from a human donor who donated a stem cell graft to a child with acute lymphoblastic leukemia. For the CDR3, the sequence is CASSRHATQETQYF. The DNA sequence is TGTGCCAGCAGCAGACATGCCACACAAGAGACCCAGTACTTC.